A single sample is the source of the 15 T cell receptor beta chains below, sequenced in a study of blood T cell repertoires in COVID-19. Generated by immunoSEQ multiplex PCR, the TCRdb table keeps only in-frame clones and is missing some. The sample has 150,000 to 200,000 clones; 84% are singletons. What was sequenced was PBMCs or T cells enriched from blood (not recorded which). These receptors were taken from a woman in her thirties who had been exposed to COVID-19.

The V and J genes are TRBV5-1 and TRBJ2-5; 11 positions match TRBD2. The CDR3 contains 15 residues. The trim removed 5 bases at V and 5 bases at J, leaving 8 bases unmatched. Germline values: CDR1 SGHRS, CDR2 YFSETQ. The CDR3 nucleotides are TGCGCCAGCAGATTAGGGACTAGCGGCTCGGAGACCCAGTACTTC. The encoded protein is CASRLGTSGSETQYF.

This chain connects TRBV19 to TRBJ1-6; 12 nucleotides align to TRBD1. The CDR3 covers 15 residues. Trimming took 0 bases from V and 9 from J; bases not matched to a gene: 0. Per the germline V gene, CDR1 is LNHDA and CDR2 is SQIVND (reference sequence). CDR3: CASSIEGQGASPLHF. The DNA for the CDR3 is TGTGCCAGTAGTATAGAGGGACAGGGGGCTTCACCCCTCCACTTT.

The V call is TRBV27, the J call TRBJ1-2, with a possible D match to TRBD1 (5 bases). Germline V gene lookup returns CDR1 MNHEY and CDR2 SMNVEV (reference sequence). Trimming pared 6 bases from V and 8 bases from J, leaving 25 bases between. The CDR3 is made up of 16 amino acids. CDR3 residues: CASRPGGDRPPAGYTF. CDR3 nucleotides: TGTGCCAGCAGGCCCGGGGGGGACCGTCCCCCGGCGGGCTACACCTTC.

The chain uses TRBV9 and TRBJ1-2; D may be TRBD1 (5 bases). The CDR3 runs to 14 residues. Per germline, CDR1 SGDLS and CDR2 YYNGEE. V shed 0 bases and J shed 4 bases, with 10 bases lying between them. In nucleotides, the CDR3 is TGTGCCAGCAGCGTAGGGGGGGTCGGCTATGGCTACACCTTC. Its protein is CASSVGGVGYGYTF.

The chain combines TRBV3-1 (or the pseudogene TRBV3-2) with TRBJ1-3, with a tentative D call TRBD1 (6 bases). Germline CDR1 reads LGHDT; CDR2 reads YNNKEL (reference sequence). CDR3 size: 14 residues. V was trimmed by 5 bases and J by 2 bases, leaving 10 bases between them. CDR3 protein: CASSLNRAGNTIYF. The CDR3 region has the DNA TGTGCCAGCAGCTTAAACAGGGCTGGAAACACCATATATTTT.

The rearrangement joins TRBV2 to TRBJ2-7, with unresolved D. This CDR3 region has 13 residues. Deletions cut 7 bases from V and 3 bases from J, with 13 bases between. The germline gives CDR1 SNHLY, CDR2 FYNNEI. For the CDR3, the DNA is TGTGCCAGCATTGATTTACGGAGCTACGAGCAGTACTTC. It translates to CASIDLRSYEQYF.

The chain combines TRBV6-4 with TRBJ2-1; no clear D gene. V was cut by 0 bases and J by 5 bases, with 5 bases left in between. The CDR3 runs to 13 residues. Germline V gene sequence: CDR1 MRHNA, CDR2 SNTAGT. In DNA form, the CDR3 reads TGTGCCAGCAGTGACTCTAGCAACAATGAGCAGTTCTTC. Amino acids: CASSDSSNNEQFF.

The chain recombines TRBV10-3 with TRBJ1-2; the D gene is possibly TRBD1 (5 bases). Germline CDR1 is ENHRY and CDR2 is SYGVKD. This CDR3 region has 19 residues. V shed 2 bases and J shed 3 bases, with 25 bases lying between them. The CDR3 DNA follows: TGTGCCATCAGTGAGACACCAGGGAGGGGCAGGGAAGACCACTATGGCTACACCTTC. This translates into CAISETPGRGREDHYGYTF.

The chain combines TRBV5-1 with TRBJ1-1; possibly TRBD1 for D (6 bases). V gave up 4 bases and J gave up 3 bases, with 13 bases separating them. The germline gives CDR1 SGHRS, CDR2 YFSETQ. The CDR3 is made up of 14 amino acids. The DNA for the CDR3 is TGCGCCAGCAGCCCGCAGGGGAGTCACACTGAAGCTTTCTTT. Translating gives CASSPQGSHTEAFF.

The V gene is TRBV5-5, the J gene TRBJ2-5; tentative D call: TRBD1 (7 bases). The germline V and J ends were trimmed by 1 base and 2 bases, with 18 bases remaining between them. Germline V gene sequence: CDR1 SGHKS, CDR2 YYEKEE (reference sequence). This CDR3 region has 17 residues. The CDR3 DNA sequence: TGTGCCAGCAGCTTGTCTCCCGGAGGGGGCCCTCAAGAGACCCAGTACTTC. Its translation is CASSLSPGGGPQETQYF.

The CDR3 coding sequence is TGTGCCACCAGCAGAGAGTTACTGGGGACAGGCCCTGGGCAGCCCCAGCATTTT. As protein: CATSRELLGTGPGQPQHF. V is TRBV15 and J is TRBJ1-5; TRBD1 aligns across 8 bases. V gave up 0 bases and J gave up 7 bases; unmatched junction bases: 14. CDR3 size: 18 residues. The V gene's germline CDR1 is LNHNV and CDR2 YYDKDF (reference sequence). Full variable domain (outside the CDR3, taken from reference TRBV15 and TRBJ1-5): DAMVIQNPRYQVTQFGKPVTLSCSQTLNHNVMYWYQQKSSQAPKLLFHYYDKDFNNEADTPDNFQSRRPNTSFCFLDIRSPGLGDTAMYLCATSRELLGTGPGQPQHFGDGTRLSIL.

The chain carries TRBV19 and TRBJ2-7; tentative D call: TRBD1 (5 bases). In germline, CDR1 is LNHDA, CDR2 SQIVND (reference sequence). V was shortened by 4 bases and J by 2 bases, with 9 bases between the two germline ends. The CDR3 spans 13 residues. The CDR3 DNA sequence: TGTGCCAGTAGTAGTCTGGGGCCCTACGAGCAGTACTTC. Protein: CASSSLGPYEQYF.

DNA for the CDR3: TGTGCCAGCAGCCGACAGGGCGACACAGATACGCAGTATTTT. It is translated as CASSRQGDTDTQYF. This chain links TRBV7-3 with TRBJ2-3, with 7 nucleotides matching TRBD1. CDR3 length: 14 amino acids. Germline CDR1 and CDR2: SGHTA and FQGTGA. The V gene end was trimmed by 5 bases and the J gene end by 2 bases; junction bases not matched to a gene: 4.

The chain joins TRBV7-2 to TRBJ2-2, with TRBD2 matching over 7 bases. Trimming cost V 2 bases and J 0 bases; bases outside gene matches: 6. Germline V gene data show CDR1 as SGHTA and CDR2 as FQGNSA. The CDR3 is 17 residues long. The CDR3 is CASSLLGGNANTGELFF. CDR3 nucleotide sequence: TGTGCCAGCAGCTTATTGGGGGGGAACGCGAACACCGGGGAGCTGTTTTTT. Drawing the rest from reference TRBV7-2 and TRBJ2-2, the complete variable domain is GAGVSQSPSNKVTEKGKDVELRCDPISGHTALYWYRQSLGQGLEFLIYFQGNSAPDKSGLPSDRFSAERTGGSVSTLTIQRTQQEDSAVYLCASSLLGGNANTGELFFGEGSRLTVL.

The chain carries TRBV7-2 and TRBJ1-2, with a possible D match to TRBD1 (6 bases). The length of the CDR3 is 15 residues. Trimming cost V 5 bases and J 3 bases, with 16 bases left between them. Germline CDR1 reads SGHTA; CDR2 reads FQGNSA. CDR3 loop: CASSKDRTAYYGYTF. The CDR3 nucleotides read TGTGCCAGCAGCAAGGATCGGACAGCCTACTATGGCTACACCTTC.